These T cell receptor beta chains were read from a single sample in a study of cytomegalovirus exposure and HLA in healthy donors. Clones were sequenced by immunoSEQ multiplex PCR, and TCRdb holds only the in-frame ones, with some missing. The sample includes 200,000 to 250,000 clones, around 64% of them seen just once. What was sequenced was PBMCs. These receptors were taken from a man aged 35 to 55 in good health and CMV-seropositive. The CDR3 runs from the conserved cysteine through the conserved F or W. A D gene is named only where the DNA matches it firmly. Only part of the rows carry a size: once, few, many, or a class if the clone is expanded.

V	D	size	J	DNA	CDR3
TRBV30	.	.	TRBJ2-4	TGTGCGGACTGCCTCGGGGGGTACTTC	CADCLGGYF
TRBV27	.	.	TRBJ1-5	TGTGCCAGCAGTTTCGGAAGGGGTTATAGCAATCAGCCCCAGCATTTT	CASSFGRGYSNQPQHF
TRBV2	.	.	TRBJ2-3	TGTGCCAGCAGTCGAAGAACACCTAGCACAGATACGCAGTATTTT	CASSRRTPSTDTQYF
TRBV9	TRBD1	.	TRBJ1-1	TGTGCCAGCAGCGCCCGGACAGGGTGGAACACTGAAGCTTTCTTT	CASSARTGWNTEAFF
TRBV5-1	.	.	TRBJ1-3	TGCGCCAGCAGCCCCGAGGGGGGGATTGGAAACACCATATATTTT	CASSPEGGIGNTIYF
TRBV7-2	.	.	TRBJ2-4	TGTGCCAGCAGATCGGCTCTCGGAGTAACGGTTCAGTACTTC	CASRSALGVTVQYF
TRBV29-1	TRBD1	.	TRBJ2-1	TGCAGCGTTGAAGTAGGGACAGGGGCGGGTGAGCAGTTCTTC	CSVEVGTGAGEQFF
TRBV7-8	TRBD1	.	TRBJ1-1	TGTGCCAGCAGCTTTCCACAGGGGAGAGCTTTCTTT	CASSFPQGRAFF
TRBV27	.	.	TRBJ1-2	TGTGCCAGCAGCGTTTCACAGAATAACTATGGCTACACCTTC	CASSVSQNNYGYTF
TRBV7-6	.	few	TRBJ1-5	TGTGCCAGCAGCTTGACCGTGAGGCCGGATCAGCCCCAGCATTTT	CASSLTVRPDQPQHF
TRBV27	TRBD1	.	TRBJ2-7	TGTGCCAGCAGTTTAGTTCCGACAGGGGGCCCCTACGAGCAGTACTTC	CASSLVPTGGPYEQYF
TRBV9	.	.	TRBJ2-5	TGTGCCAGCAGCGTACGGGGGCAAGAGACCCAGTACTTC	CASSVRGQETQYF
TRBV19	TRBD1	few	TRBJ2-1	TGTGCCAGTAGTATAGGAGGACAGGGACCCTACAATGAGCAGTTCTTC	CASSIGGQGPYNEQFF
TRBV28	.	.	TRBJ1-1	TGTGCCAGCAGTTTTAACGGGAACACTGAAGCTTTCTTT	CASSFNGNTEAFF
TRBV6-5	TRBD2	.	TRBJ2-7	TGTGCCAGCAGTCGGCTAGCGGGGGGTGTGCAGTACTTC	CASSRLAGGVQYF
TRBV11-3	TRBD2	.	TRBJ2-1	TGTGCCAGCAGCCCCGGGACTAGCGGGGGCGGGGAGCAGTTCTTC	CASSPGTSGGGEQFF
TRBV2	.	.	TRBJ2-2	TGTGCCAGCAAATTCTTGGCCACCGGGGAGCTGTTTTTT	CASKFLATGELFF
TRBV6-8	TRBD1	few	TRBJ2-7	TGTGCCAGCAGTTACCCCCCGGGACAGCCTACCTACGAGCAGTACTTC	CASSYPPGQPTYEQYF
TRBV9	TRBD1	.	TRBJ2-2	TGTGCCAGCAGCGTAGCCCTGCAGGGGGTGACCGGGGAGCTGTTTTTT	CASSVALQGVTGELFF
TRBV5-5	.	.	TRBJ1-6	TGTGCCAGCAGCGCAAACAACAGGGTTTCACCCCTCCACTTT	CASSANNRVSPLHF
TRBV5-6	TRBD1	.	TRBJ2-7	TGTGCCAGCAGCTTCGGGACAGGGGTAGGCTACGAGCAGTACTTC	CASSFGTGVGYEQYF
TRBV27	TRBD1	few	TRBJ2-7	TGTGCCAGCAGTCTCCTACCGGGACAGGGAATCTCCTACGAGCAGTACTTC	CASSLLPGQGISYEQYF
TRBV10-1	TRBD2	.	TRBJ2-7	TGCGCCAGCAGTGAGCACGGGACTAGCGGTTACGAGCAGTACTTC	CASSEHGTSGYEQYF
TRBV9	TRBD2	.	TRBJ2-2	TGTGCCAGCAGCGCCGCAGCCGGGACTACGAACACCGGGGAGCTGTTTTTT	CASSAAAGTTNTGELFF
TRBV6-5	TRBD1	few	TRBJ2-7	TGTGCCAGCAGACCCGGGACAGGGCGACAGCAGTACTTC	CASRPGTGRQQYF
TRBV5-1	.	.	TRBJ2-7	TGCGCCAGCAGCTTGGCCTCAAGGGGGTACGAGCAGTACTTC	CASSLASRGYEQYF
TRBV6-6	TRBD1	few	TRBJ2-5	TGTGCCAGCAGCTCGGGACAGGGGTTGGAGGAGACCCAGTACTTC	CASSSGQGLEETQYF
TRBV5-1	.	.	TRBJ2-1	TGCGCCAGCAGGGGGGGTCCCCGCAATGAGCAGTTCTTC	CASRGGPRNEQFF
TRBV7-3	TRBD2	few	TRBJ2-3	TGTGCCAGCAGTCAAGCGGGGGGAGGAGATACGCAGTATTTT	CASSQAGGGDTQYF
TRBV19	.	.	TRBJ2-2	TGTGCCAGTAGTATAGGACAGGTCAACACCGGGGAGCTGTTTTTT	CASSIGQVNTGELFF
TRBV5-5	.	.	TRBJ1-4	TGTGCCAGCAGCTTCGGCAGCAGGGTAGCTAATGAAAAACTGTTTTTT	CASSFGSRVANEKLFF
TRBV9	.	.	TRBJ2-3	TGTGCCAGCAGCGTAGAAGGGGTAGATACAGATACGCAGTATTTT	CASSVEGVDTDTQYF
TRBV2	.	.	TRBJ1-2	TGTGCCAGCAGGTTAGCTAACTATGGCTACACCTTC	CASRLANYGYTF
TRBV5-4	.	.	TRBJ2-5	TGTGCCAGCAGCTACGGGAGAAGTCAAGAGACCCAGTACTTC	CASSYGRSQETQYF
TRBV6-1	TRBD2	.	TRBJ2-1	TGTGCCAGCAGTGAGACTAGCGGGGGCTACAATGAGCAGTTCTTC	CASSETSGGYNEQFF
TRBV7-2	.	.	TRBJ2-7	TGTGCCAGCAACATGGGAGGGGGGCCCTACGAGCAGTACTTC	CASNMGGGPYEQYF
TRBV4-2	.	.	TRBJ1-4	TGTGCCAGCAGCCGCATAATTAGTACTACTAATGAAAAACTGTTTTTT	CASSRIISTTNEKLFF
TRBV4-1	.	few	TRBJ1-6	TGCGCCAGCAGCCAACCCCGCAGGGGATCCTATAATTCACCCCTCCACTTT	CASSQPRRGSYNSPLHF
TRBV6-5	.	.	TRBJ1-3	TGTGCCAGCAGTTACGCGATGAGAGGAAACACCATATATTTT	CASSYAMRGNTIYF
TRBV5-1	TRBD1	.	TRBJ1-2	TGCGCCAGCAGCAGACAGGGGCCGGGATATGGCTACACCTTC	CASSRQGPGYGYTF
TRBV29-1	.	.	TRBJ2-3	TGCAGCGTTGTAGGGGTCCCCCGAGAAAGGACAGATACGCAGTATTTT	CSVVGVPRERTDTQYF
TRBV21-1	.	few	TRBJ1-5	TGTGCCAGCAGCGACAAAGGGACAGGGTTCAATCAGCCCCAGCATTTT	CASSDKGTGFNQPQHF
TRBV7-9	TRBD2	.	TRBJ2-1	TGTGCCAGCAGCTCCTGGACTAGCGGGGGGTACAATGAGCAGTTCTTC	CASSSWTSGGYNEQFF
TRBV29-1	TRBD1	few	TRBJ2-6	TGCAGCGTTTTGTATGGGGGACAGGGGAGCTCTGGGGCCAACGTCCTGACTTTC	CSVLYGGQGSSGANVLTF
TRBV10-3	TRBD1	.	TRBJ2-1	TGTGCCACCCGGGACAGGGGAGGTGAGCAGTTCTTC	CATRDRGGEQFF
TRBV27	.	few	TRBJ1-5	TGTGCCAGCAGTTTATCAGGGGATGAGCAGCCCCAGCATTTT	CASSLSGDEQPQHF
TRBV6-6	.	.	TRBJ2-1	TGTGCCAGCAGAGACCCCGGGACTGCAAACAATGAGCAGTTCTTC	CASRDPGTANNEQFF
TRBV10-2	.	.	TRBJ2-3	TGCGCCACCCTCCCTATGGTAACAGATACGCAGTATTTT	CATLPMVTDTQYF
TRBV6-5	TRBD1	.	TRBJ1-1	TGTGCCAGCAGTTACTCGGGGACAGCAGAAGCTTTCTTT	CASSYSGTAEAFF
TRBV6-1	.	.	TRBJ2-5	TGTGCCAGCAGCCGAAGCGACAGACAAGAGACCCAGTACTTC	CASSRSDRQETQYF
TRBV6-1	.	.	TRBJ1-1	TGTGCCAGCAGCCCGGGACAATGGAACACTGAAGCTTTCTTT	CASSPGQWNTEAFF
TRBV5-5	.	.	TRBJ1-1	TGTGCCAGCAGCTTTTTAGGGGGTAAGGGCACTGAAGCTTTCTTT	CASSFLGGKGTEAFF
TRBV27	.	few	TRBJ2-2	TGTGCCAGCAGTCGTCCACCAGGGGTGAGGGGCACCGGGGAGCTGTTTTTT	CASSRPPGVRGTGELFF
TRBV9	.	.	TRBJ1-1	TGTGCCAGCAGCGATGTACAGGGAGTAGCTTTCTTT	CASSDVQGVAFF
TRBV6-1	TRBD1	.	TRBJ1-3	TGTGCCAGCAGTGCCGGGACAGCCTCTGGAAACACCATATATTTT	CASSAGTASGNTIYF